The subject of this entry is one T cell receptor beta chain. Libraries were prepared by immunoSEQ multiplex PCR; TCRdb keeps only in-frame clonotypes and omits some of them. The table shows fewer than 11,000 clones, with approximately 90% occurring only once. Germline V CDR1 and CDR2: SGDLS, YYNGEE. Trimming removed 4 bases from V and 3 bases from J, with 13 bases in between. The CDR3 length is 15 residues. The record originates from a study of blood T cell repertoires in COVID-19. Study as a whole: COVID-19 samples collected from the United States, Italy and Spain covered acute and convalescent phases. PBMCs, B-cell-depleted T cells, or T cells provided the cDNA or gDNA that made up the material.

This TCR derives from a human donor in a cohort sampled during active COVID-19. The specimen sequenced was peripheral blood. The chain carries TRBV9 and TRBJ2-2; D not resolved. The CDR3 DNA follows: TGTGCCAGCAGCCCGGCGGCTTGGGACACCGGGGAGCTGTTTTTT. This encodes CASSPAAWDTGELFF. Combining the CDR3 with reference TRBV9 and TRBJ2-2 gives the whole variable domain DSGVTQTPKHLITATGQRVTLRCSPRSGDLSVYWYQQSLDQGLQFLIQYYNGEERAKGNILERFSAQQFPDLHSELNLSSLELGDSALYFCASSPAAWDTGELFFGEGSRLTVL.